This T cell receptor beta chain was obtained from a study of shared clonotypes between healthy human individuals. In the authors' methods: Owing to the provision of junction-only sequences devoid of quality scores by immunoSEQ, filtering differed. This table comes from immunoSEQ multiplex PCR, and its TCRdb copy is limited to in-frame clones, with some not included. V and J calls and clone size are copied from that table; D and trimming were computed from the DNA. The sample has some 2,100,000 clones, approximately 96% seen once. CDR3 length: 18 residues. The receptor was derived from a man younger than 30 in good health. The chain has TRBV7-5 and TRBJ2-7; the table's TRBD1 call for D was not verified on the DNA. TRBV7-5 is termed a pseudogene. The sequenced sample was naive CD4+ T cells sorted from blood. The subset here: CD45RA+ positively selected. This CDR3 reads CARSLAQQGVVRSYEQYF. In DNA, the CDR3 is TGTGCCAGAAGCTTAGCGCAACAGGGGGTAGTGAGGTCCTACGAGCAGTACTTC.